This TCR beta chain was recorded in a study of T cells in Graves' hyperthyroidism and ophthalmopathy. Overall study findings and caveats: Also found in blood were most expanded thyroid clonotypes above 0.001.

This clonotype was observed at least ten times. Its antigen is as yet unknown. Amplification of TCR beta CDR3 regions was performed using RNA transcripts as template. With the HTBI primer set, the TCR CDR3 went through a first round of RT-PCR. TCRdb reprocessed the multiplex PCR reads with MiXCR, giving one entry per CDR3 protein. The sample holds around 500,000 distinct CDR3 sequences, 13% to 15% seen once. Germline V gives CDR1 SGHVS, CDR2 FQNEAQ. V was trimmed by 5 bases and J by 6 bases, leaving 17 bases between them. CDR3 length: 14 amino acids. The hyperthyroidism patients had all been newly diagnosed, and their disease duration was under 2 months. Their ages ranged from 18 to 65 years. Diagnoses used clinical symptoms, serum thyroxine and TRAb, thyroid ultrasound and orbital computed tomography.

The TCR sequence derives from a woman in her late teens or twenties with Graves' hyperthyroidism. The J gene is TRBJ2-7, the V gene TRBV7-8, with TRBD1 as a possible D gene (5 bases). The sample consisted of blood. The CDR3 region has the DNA TGTGCCAGCAGCGCCCGTTGGGGCGCCCTCGAGCAGTACGTC. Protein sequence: CASSARWGALEQYV.